The source of this T cell receptor (beta chain) is a study of cytomegalovirus exposure and HLA in healthy donors. The PCR employed 60 Vbeta primers together with 13 Jbeta primers. Original methodology: Later, tens of millions of unique TCR beta chains were counted in an analysis, and some 11 million of them were shared. Clones were read by immunoSEQ multiplex PCR, and TCRdb kept only the in-frame ones, dropping some. The V and J calls and clone size were taken over from that table, and D and trimming were inferred from the DNA. The sample has 130,000 or so clones; 50% to 75% are singletons. The study, taken as a whole, reports: Earlier findings revealed that most TCR beta V segments proved productive either about 87% or about 30% of the time. Across donors, presence/absence analyses took sequencing depth to be roughly uniform. A few V segments could not be told apart, such as TRBV6-2 and TRBV6-3, and were left out.

As to this clone: Antigen: not known.

CDR1 SNHLY and CDR2 FYNNEI come from the germline V gene. CDR3 length: 18 amino acids. Trimming pared 7 bases from V and 2 bases from J, leaving 26 bases between. This rearrangement joins TRBV2 to TRBJ2-5, with D tentatively TRBD2 (5 bases). The sequence was obtained from a woman between 40 and 55 years old in good health and CMV-seropositive. The sequenced sample consisted of PBMCs. CDR3 amino acids: CASMSLLERRRRQETQYF. The CDR3 bases are TGTGCCAGCATGAGTTTACTAGAGCGTCGCCGAAGACAAGAGACCCAGTACTTC.